Below, 19 T cell receptor beta chains from the same sample are listed, as sequenced in a study of tumor-infiltrating lymphocytes in primary liver carcinoma. TCR beta cDNA was prepared out of 450 to 500 ng total RNA by means of a constant-region primer. Three nested multiplex PCR rounds, a slightly modified ARM-PCR method, built the TCR beta libraries. TRBV1-TRBV30 forward primers and a C-beta reverse primer were used in the first two PCR rounds, which each ran for approximately 11 cycles. TCRdb fed the multiplex PCR reads into MiXCR, producing one record per CDR3 protein. Of 45,000 to 55,000 distinct CDR3 sequences listed, 60% to 75% were seen once; the top ten hold about a quarter. Extraction of RNA together with DNA used about 17-30 mg of unsorted bulk tissue. The sample consisted of liver tumor tissue from sampling region 2. As to subset: tumor region T2, inferior pole. The receptors come from a man aged 35 to 55 with primary liver carcinoma and hepatitis B virus infection.

Details on this clonotype: The junction departs from germline at one end; a sequencing error may be responsible. The chain has TRBV7-9 and TRBJ1-4, with D maybe TRBD1 (5 bases). The germline CDR1 and CDR2 sequences are SEHNR and FQNEAQ (reference sequence). The CDR3 is made up of 13 amino acids. The CDR3: CASSSTGAEILFF. The CDR3 DNA is TGTGCCAGCAGCTCGACCGGGGCTGAAATACTGTTTTTT.

A remark on this clonotype: The junction departs from the called germline gene at one end, perhaps through a read error. Here the CDR3 reads CAISTGAYEQYF. CDR3 coding DNA: TGTGCCATCAGTACCGGGGCCTACGAACAGTACTTC. The rearrangement links TRBV12-3 or TRBV12-4 to TRBJ2-7; tentatively, D is TRBD1 or TRBD2 (5 bases each). CDR3 length equals 12 residues.

A remark on this clonotype: Its ends do not fully match the called genes, so a read error is possible. CDR3 DNA sequence: TGTACCAGCCTACGGGGGGGGACGGGAACTGAAGCTTTCTTT. Its protein product is CTSLRGGTGTEAFF. The chain uses TRBV7-9 and TRBJ1-1; D may be TRBD1 (5 bases). The CDR3 spans 14 residues. Germline-derived CDR1 and CDR2 are SEHNR and FQNEAQ (reference sequence).

Turning to this clonotype: One end of the junction does not line up with germline, which may come from a read error. V usage is TRBV10-2 and J usage is TRBJ2-5; D possibly corresponds to TRBD2 (5 bases). This CDR3 spans 15 amino acids. Germline loops: CDR1 WSHSY, CDR2 SAAADI. The CDR3 is CASSEGLHIQETQYF. The CDR3 DNA follows: TGCGCCAGCAGTGAAGGACTGCACATCCAAGAAACCCAGTACTTC.

This clonotype was recorded at least ten times. The rearrangement uses TRBV24-1 and TRBJ2-1; TRBD1 agrees at 9 bases. V was pared by 0 bases and J by 1 base, with 3 bases of the junction left unmatched. The germline V gene has CDR1 KGHDR and CDR2 SFDVKD. The CDR3 is 17 amino acids. As DNA, the CDR3 is TGTGCCACCAGTGATTTGAGCGGGACAGGGTCCTACAATGAGCAGTTCTTC. Translated: CATSDLSGTGSYNEQFF.

With regard to this clonotype: Since no conserved phenylalanine or tryptophan closes the CDR3, a read error is the likely cause. This chain connects TRBV6-5 to TRBJ2-7; no clear D gene. CDR3 size: 15 residues. CDR1 is MNHEY, CDR2 SVGAGI, per germline. V was pared by 7 bases and J by 2 bases, with 18 bases between. The CDR3 is CASTYTRPGTYEQYL. DNA for the CDR3: TGTGCCAGCACCTACACCCGGCCAGGCACCTACGAGCAGTACTTG.

A note on this clonotype: This clone may be a read error of a much larger clone one base away. As DNA, the CDR3 is TGTGCCAACAGCTCATCAATCGATCAGCCCCAGCATTTT. Translation: CANSSSIDQPQHF. The gene calls are TRBV11-2 and TRBJ1-5; the D is unclear. In germline, CDR1 is SGHAT, CDR2 FQNNGV. The CDR3 consists of 13 residues.

In the case of this clonotype: A read error may explain this, as a much larger clone is one base away. V gene TRBV28 combines with J gene TRBJ2-3; possible D gene TRBD2, 5 bases. This CDR3 contains 14 residues. V dropped 3 bases and J dropped 4 bases, with 11 bases sitting between them. Germline CDR1 reads MDHEN; CDR2 reads SYDVKM. CDR3 amino acids: CASSFVSGADTQYF. As DNA, the CDR3 is TGTGCCAGCAGTTTCGTGAGCGGCGCAGATACGCAGTATTTT. The entire variable domain, with the rest obtained from reference TRBV28 and TRBJ2-3, is as follows: DVKVTQSSRYLVKRTGEKVFLECVQDMDHENMFWYRQDPGLGLRLIYFSYDVKMKEKGDIPEGYSVSREKKERFSLILESASTNQTSMYLCASSFVSGADTQYFGPGTRLTVL.

This clonotype came up a few times. This chain links TRBV30 with TRBJ1-4; D ambiguous. Germline CDR1 is GTSNPN and CDR2 is SVGIG (reference sequence). This CDR3 comprises 14 residues. V lost 5 bases and J lost 0, with 10 bases in between. CDR3 loop: CAWGQRTTNEKLFF. DNA for the CDR3: TGTGCCTGGGGCCAGAGAACAACTAATGAAAAACTGTTTTTT.

A remark on this clonotype: The germline gene is not matched at one end of the junction; a read error may be the cause. The chain joins TRBV25-1 to TRBJ2-2; D possibly corresponds to TRBD2 (6 bases). Germline CDR1 and CDR2: MGHDK and SYGVNS. This CDR3 is 15 amino acids long. This CDR3 reads CASSEGGSDTGELLF. CDR3 nucleotides: TGTGCCAGCAGTGAGGGGGGATCGGACACCGGGGAGCTGCTTTTT.

This clonotype was detected many times. Written as DNA, the CDR3 is TGTGCCAGCAGCCAAGACTTAGGGGGGGGCGGTGAGCAGTTCTTC. Translated, it gives CASSQDLGGGGEQFF. The chain has TRBV4-2 and TRBJ2-1; D might be TRBD2 (7 bases). The CDR3 has 15 amino acids. Trimming took 0 bases from V and 9 from J, leaving 15 bases between them. Germline V gene sequence: CDR1 LGHNA, CDR2 YNFKEQ.

On this clonotype: This clone may be a read error of a much larger clone one base away. The genes are TRBV10-1 and TRBJ2-3; D unclear. The length of the CDR3 is 15 residues. The V gene's germline CDR1 is WNHNN and CDR2 SYGVQD (reference sequence). The V end lost 0 bases, the J end lost 8 bases, and 15 bases lay between the germline ends. CDR3: CASSESVPMAGTQYF. The CDR3 DNA is TGCGCCAGCAGTGAGTCGGTGCCGATGGCCGGTACGCAGTATTTT.

The chain combines TRBV12-3 or TRBV12-4 with TRBJ2-5; tentative D call: TRBD2 (6 bases). V dropped 7 bases and J dropped 9 bases, with 24 bases sitting between them. CDR3 length: 15 amino acids. The CDR3 DNA follows: TGTGCCAGCACTCCGACCGGGTCACTATGGGACTCCCAGTACTTC. Its translation is CASTPTGSLWDSQYF.

V is TRBV28 and J is TRBJ1-1; D is perhaps TRBD1 (5 bases). CDR1 and CDR2 from the germline V gene are MDHEN and SYDVKM. The CDR3 has 16 residues. V was clipped by 7 bases and J by 9 bases, with 27 bases between them. CDR3: CASTLAFVGVGIQAFF. CDR3 nucleotides: TGTGCCAGCACCCTTGCCTTTGTGGGGGTAGGGATTCAAGCTTTCTTT. Full variable domain (remainder filled in from reference TRBV28 and TRBJ1-1): DVKVTQSSRYLVKRTGEKVFLECVQDMDHENMFWYRQDPGLGLRLIYFSYDVKMKEKGDIPEGYSVSREKKERFSLILESASTNQTSMYLCASTLAFVGVGIQAFFGQGTRLTVV.

The rearrangement uses TRBV7-9 and TRBJ1-1, with TRBD1 matching 9 bases. The CDR3 contains 14 residues. Germline V gene sequence: CDR1 SEHNR, CDR2 FQNEAQ (reference sequence). Losses at the gene ends were 11 bases for V and 5 bases for J; bases not matched to a gene: 12. CDR3 amino acids: CARLQGATGTEAFF. The CDR3 DNA sequence: TGTGCCCGCCTACAGGGGGCGACGGGAACTGAAGCTTTCTTT.

For this clonotype: One junction end disagrees with the germline gene, perhaps due to a read error. This chain connects TRBV4-1 to TRBJ1-5, with a possible D match to TRBD1 (5 bases). CDR3 length equals 15 residues. CDR1 and CDR2 (germline): MGHRA, YSYEKL. In nucleotides, the CDR3 is TGCGGCAGCTGCCGAGGAGGAGGGGACGACCAGCCCCAGCATTTT. Amino acid sequence: CGSCRGGGDDQPQHF.

This chain links TRBV6-2 or TRBV6-3 with TRBJ2-5, with 8 positions matching TRBD2. V shed 5 bases, J shed 10 bases, and the junction held 15 bases outside the gene matches. The germline CDR1 and CDR2 sequences are MNHEY and SVGEGT. This CDR3 has 15 amino acids. The CDR3 reads CASSPGTRIVRGQYF. CDR3 DNA sequence: TGTGCCAGCAGTCCTGGGACTAGAATAGTTCGTGGCCAGTACTTC.

For this clonotype: Likely a read error: the CDR3 ends without its conserved phenylalanine or tryptophan. The DNA is left out, because the CDR3 cannot be placed on it with certainty; the CDR3 is given as TCRdb lists it. The chain has TRBV11-1 and TRBJ2-1; TRBD2, as called in the table, went unchecked against the DNA. The CDR3 sequence runs 17 residues, both termini included. Germline CDR1 and CDR2: SGHAT and FQDESV (reference sequence). CDR3 in amino acids: CASSLGLAGEVDNKHFL.

Regarding this clonotype: The junction departs from germline at one end; a sequencing error may be responsible. The rearrangement links TRBV4-2 to TRBJ2-6; a possible D gene is TRBD1 (5 bases). The CDR3 has 14 residues. Germline-derived CDR1 and CDR2 are LGHNA and YNFKEQ. This CDR3 reads CTSSPETGANLLTF. For the CDR3, the DNA is TGTACCAGCAGCCCAGAAACTGGGGCCAACCTCCTGACTTTC.